Presented here are 18 T cell receptor beta chains from one specimen sequenced in a study of radiotherapy plus CTLA-4 blockade in lung cancer. Produced via immunoSEQ multiplex PCR; TCRdb's table is partial and in-frame only. The sample records approximately 76,000 clones, 60% to 85% being singletons. The sample here was peripheral blood, taken from a patient treated with radiotherapy plus ipilimumab. These receptors all come from a human donor with non-small cell lung cancer who had a partial response to radiotherapy plus ipilimumab. Some clones in this sample may be carry-over from other donors' samples.

This clone was seen a single time. The chain is built from TRBV6-1 and TRBJ2-5; 8 bases are a match to TRBD2. This CDR3 is built from 14 residues. V shed 4 bases, J shed 1 base, and the junction held 2 bases outside the gene matches. Germline V gives CDR1 MNHNS, CDR2 SASEGT. CDR3 amino acids: CASSGLALQETQYF. The CDR3 DNA follows: TGTGCCAGCAGTGGACTAGCGCTCCAAGAGACCCAGTACTTC.

The V gene is TRBV6-1, the J gene TRBJ1-6; 7 bases are shared with TRBD1. Trimming at V came to 4 bases and at J to 8 bases, leaving 8 bases not matched to a gene. Germline-derived CDR1 and CDR2 are MNHNS and SASEGT. CDR3 size: 15 residues. The CDR3 here is CASSGHRGSDSPLHF. In nucleotides, the CDR3 is TGTGCCAGCAGTGGGCACAGGGGAAGCGATTCACCCCTCCACTTT.

The chain links TRBV29-1 to TRBJ1-1, with D maybe TRBD1 (6 bases). Germline V gene lookup returns CDR1 SQVTM and CDR2 ANQGSEA. V lost 7 bases to trimming and J lost 4 bases, with 13 bases between them. The CDR3 covers 12 residues. In nucleotides, the CDR3 is TGCAGCGCTAAACAGGGATCCACTGAAGCTTTCTTT. Its protein product is CSAKQGSTEAFF. Using reference TRBV29-1 and TRBJ1-1 for the parts outside the CDR3, the full variable domain is SAVISQKPSRDICQRGTSLTIQCQVDSQVTMMFWYRQQPGQSLTLIATANQGSEATYESGFVIDKFPISRPNLTFSTLTVSNMSPEDSSIYLCSAKQGSTEAFFGQGTRLTVV.

This CDR3 is CAATRGNTDTQYF. For the CDR3, the DNA is TGTGCTGCAACCAGGGGAAACACAGATACGCAGTATTTT. The chain joins TRBV30 to TRBJ2-3; tentatively, D is TRBD1 (6 bases). The CDR3 covers 13 residues. Germline CDR1 reads GTSNPN; CDR2 reads SVGIG (reference sequence).

V is TRBV5-8 and J is TRBJ2-5; possibly TRBD1 for D (5 bases). The CDR3 totals 16 residues. The germline gives CDR1 SGHTS, CDR2 YDEGEE. The V and J ends lost 1 base and 5 bases respectively, with 18 bases between them. This CDR3 reads CASSLTRRALAETQYF. The CDR3 DNA reads TGTGCCAGCAGCTTGACTCGCAGGGCCCTGGCGGAGACCCAGTACTTC.

The chain joins TRBV7-2 to TRBJ2-7, with TRBD2 matching 11 bases. With V trimmed by 4 bases and J by 4 bases, 9 bases remained unmatched. The CDR3 runs to 16 residues. CDR1 and CDR2 from the germline V gene are SGHTA and FQGNSA. Here the CDR3 reads CASSSRTSGGRYEQYF. CDR3 nucleotides: TGTGCCAGCAGCTCCCGAACTAGCGGGGGCCGGTACGAGCAGTACTTC.

The chain links TRBV29-1 to TRBJ1-2, with TRBD1 matching 7 bases. The CDR3 sequence is 13 residues long. CDR1 is SQVTM, CDR2 ANQGSEA, per germline. V shed 3 bases, J shed 4 bases, and the junction held 5 bases outside the gene matches. CDR3 region: CSVDYRGPYGYTF. CDR3 nucleotides: TGCAGCGTTGATTACAGGGGCCCCTATGGCTACACCTTC.

J is TRBJ1-3 and V is TRBV18; weak D call: TRBD1 (6 bases). The V end lost 4 bases, the J end lost 0 bases, and 16 bases lay between the germline ends. This CDR3 has 17 residues. Germline values: CDR1 KGHSH, CDR2 LQKENI. DNA of the CDR3: TGTGCCAGCTCACTTTCTCCCACAGGGATCTCTGGAAACACCATATATTTT. Translated, it gives CASSLSPTGISGNTIYF.

The chain recombines TRBV7-3 with TRBJ2-1; D unresolved. This CDR3 has 15 residues. CDR1 is SGHTA and CDR2 is FQGTGA in the germline V gene. The ends were cut back, 3 bases at V and 1 base at J, with 10 bases in the middle. In DNA form, the CDR3 reads TGTGCCAGCAGCTTCGATGGTAGTTCCTACAATGAGCAGTTCTTC. Protein product: CASSFDGSSYNEQFF. Supplemented by reference TRBV7-3 and TRBJ2-1, the full variable domain reads GAGVSQTPSNKVTEKGKYVELRCDPISGHTALYWYRQSLGQGPEFLIYFQGTGAADDSGLPNDRFFAVRPEGSVSTLKIQRTERGDSAVYLCASSFDGSSYNEQFFGPGTRLTVL.

The rearrangement uses TRBV7-2 and TRBJ2-3; 10 bases are a match to TRBD2. Unmatched junction bases numbered 7, after V lost 1 base and J lost 6 bases. This CDR3 is built from 16 residues. Per the germline V gene, CDR1 is SGHTA and CDR2 is FQGNSA. The chain's CDR3 is CASSLESGGAGDTQYF. The DNA of the CDR3 is TGTGCCAGCAGCTTAGAAAGCGGGGGGGCAGGGGATACGCAGTATTTT.

V gene TRBV18 combines with J gene TRBJ2-1, with a tentative D call TRBD1 (5 bases). V was cut by 6 bases and J by 2 bases, with 17 bases left in between. The germline CDR1 and CDR2 sequences are KGHSH and LQKENI. The CDR3 contains 16 residues. The CDR3: CASSTKGIAPYNEQFF. The CDR3 DNA reads TGTGCCAGCTCTACGAAGGGGATCGCTCCCTACAATGAGCAGTTCTTC.

The V gene is TRBV6-5, the J gene TRBJ1-2; tentatively, D is TRBD1 (5 bases). CDR3 length: 15 amino acids. The germline V gene has CDR1 MNHEY and CDR2 SVGAGI. With 6 bases removed from V and 2 bases from J, the gap between germline ends came to 16 bases. In DNA form, the CDR3 reads TGTGCCAGCAGCCGGGACCTCGCGGGGAACTATGGCTACACCTTC. Encoded protein: CASSRDLAGNYGYTF.

This clone showed up just a few times. V and J are TRBV11-2 and TRBJ2-2, with 12 bases matching TRBD2. J was trimmed by 7 bases and V by 5 bases; bases with no gene match: 8. This CDR3 has 16 amino acids. CDR1 is SGHAT and CDR2 is FQNNGV in the germline V gene. Here the CDR3 DNA reads TGTGCCAGCAGCCCCCGACTAGCGGGAGTTGACGGGGAGCTGTTTTTT. This codes for CASSPRLAGVDGELFF. Looking up the rest from reference TRBV11-2 and TRBJ2-2 gives the full variable domain: EAGVAQSPRYKIIEKRQSVAFWCNPISGHATLYWYQQILGQGPKLLIQFQNNGVVDDSQLPKDRFSAERLKGVDSTLKIQPAKLEDSAVYLCASSPRLAGVDGELFFGEGSRLTVL.

This clone has more than one count but fewer than ten. The V and J genes are TRBV2 and TRBJ2-3; 7 bases agree with TRBD2. The V segment lost 4 bases and the J segment 0 bases; nucleotides outside the gene matches: 7. Germline V lookup: CDR1 SNHLY, CDR2 FYNNEI. The CDR3 runs 16 residues. CDR3 DNA sequence: TGTGCCAGCAGTGTCCGGCTAGCGGCTAGCACAGATACGCAGTATTTT. It is translated as CASSVRLAASTDTQYF.

This clone was seen only once. The chain is built from TRBV10-1 and TRBJ2-1; TRBD2 matches at 7 bases. This CDR3 has 14 amino acids. CDR1 is WNHNN, CDR2 SYGVQD, per germline (reference sequence). V lost 0 bases and J lost 7; bases outside the gene matches: 3. The CDR3 reads CASSESGRLNEQFF. The DNA of the CDR3 is TGCGCCAGCAGTGAGTCCGGGAGGTTGAATGAGCAGTTCTTC.

In its sample, this clone was seen once. The chain has TRBV20-1 and TRBJ2-7; D remains unclear. In germline, CDR1 is DFQATT, CDR2 SNEGSKA (reference sequence). V lost 6 bases and J 3 bases, leaving 9 bases between the germline ends. The CDR3 covers 11 residues. CDR3 sequence: CSANDNYEQYF. Written as DNA, the CDR3 is TGCAGTGCAAACGACAACTACGAGCAGTACTTC.

The V call is TRBV9, the J call TRBJ2-3, with D tentatively TRBD2 (6 bases). The V end was cut by 0 bases, the J end by 0 bases, with 14 bases between. Germline V gives CDR1 SGDLS, CDR2 YYNGEE. CDR3 size: 17 residues. The CDR3, as DNA: TGTGCCAGCAGCGTAGGTGGCGGGGCCCCTAGCACAGATACGCAGTATTTT. It encodes CASSVGGGAPSTDTQYF.

V and J are TRBV4-3 and TRBJ2-3; 7 bases fit TRBD1. This CDR3 has 17 residues. Germline V gives CDR1 LGHNA, CDR2 YSLEER. J was trimmed by 6 bases and V by 0 bases; bases with no gene match: 12. The CDR3 protein is CASSQDNSGGSFDTQYF. The CDR3 DNA is TGCGCCAGCAGCCAAGATAATTCAGGGGGAAGTTTTGATACGCAGTATTTT.